This record looks at one TCR beta chain sequence and its context. What it binds is not known. These data are taken from a study of cytomegalovirus exposure and HLA in healthy donors. The overall study: A subsequent analysis stated that the approximately 110 validation repertoires were run on the same platform as the approximately 610 first-cohort repertoires. Study-wide results and limits: Rarity marked most TCR sequences, yet some public TCRs occurred in many donors. Cytomegalovirus association was assigned to over 150 TCR beta chains.

Sequencing was performed with immunoSEQ multiplex PCR; in TCRdb, only in-frame clones are kept and a portion is missing. Here the sample spans over 130,000 clones, about 88% being singletons. V was clipped by 10 bases and J by 4 bases; unmatched bases: 9. Germline V gene lookup returns CDR1 LNHDA and CDR2 SQIVND (reference sequence). The length of the CDR3 is 14 residues. The sequence was obtained from a man in his late teens or twenties in good health and CMV-seropositive. The sequenced sample was PBMCs. The chain couples TRBV19 to TRBJ1-4; 7 bases fit TRBD1. CDR3 region: CATSTGAYNEKLFF. Here the CDR3 DNA reads TGTGCCACCTCAACAGGGGCATATAATGAAAAACTGTTTTTT.